The text below deals with one T cell receptor beta chain. These data belong to a study of spatial heterogeneity in lung cancer. The length of the CDR3 is 13 residues. Germline V gives CDR1 DFQATT, CDR2 SNEGSKA (reference sequence). Unique molecular identifiers, one per molecule, were present on every TCR cDNA molecule. One entry per CDR3 protein results from TCRdb running MiXCR on the 5' RACE reads. This table has about 38,000 distinct CDR3 sequences, 6.5% to 8.5% appearing once. As for time point: sample taken at primary tumor resection. This specimen consisted of PBMCs, obtained at surgery. V usage is TRBV20-1 and J usage is TRBJ2-5; 8 bases match TRBD2. The clonotype comes from a male donor with early-stage non-small cell lung cancer. The CDR3 loop reads CSTITGGQETQYF. For the CDR3, the DNA is TGCAGCACGATTACGGGAGGGCAAGAGACCCAGTACTTC.